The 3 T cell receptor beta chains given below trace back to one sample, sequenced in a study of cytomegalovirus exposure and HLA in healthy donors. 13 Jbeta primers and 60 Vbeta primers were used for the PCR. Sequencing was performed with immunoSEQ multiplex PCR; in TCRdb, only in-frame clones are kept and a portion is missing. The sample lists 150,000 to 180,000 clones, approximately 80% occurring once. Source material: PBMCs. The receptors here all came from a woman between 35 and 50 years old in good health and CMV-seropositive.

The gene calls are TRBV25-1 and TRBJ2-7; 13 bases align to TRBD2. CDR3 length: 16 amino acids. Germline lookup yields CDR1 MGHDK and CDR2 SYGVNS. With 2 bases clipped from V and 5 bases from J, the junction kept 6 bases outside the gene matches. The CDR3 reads CASSEDRLAGGNEQYF. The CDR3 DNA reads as TGTGCCAGCAGTGAAGATAGACTAGCGGGAGGAAACGAGCAGTACTTC.

The CDR3 is CASSPGGARSNQPQHF. CDR3 DNA: TGTGCCAGCAGCCCCGGGGGGGCCCGTAGCAATCAGCCCCAGCATTTT. The V gene is TRBV28, the J gene TRBJ1-5; TRBD1 is a possible D gene (6 bases). CDR1 MDHEN and CDR2 SYDVKM come from the germline V gene. The CDR3 consists of 16 residues. The V end lost 6 bases, the J end lost 0 bases, and 15 bases lay between the germline ends.

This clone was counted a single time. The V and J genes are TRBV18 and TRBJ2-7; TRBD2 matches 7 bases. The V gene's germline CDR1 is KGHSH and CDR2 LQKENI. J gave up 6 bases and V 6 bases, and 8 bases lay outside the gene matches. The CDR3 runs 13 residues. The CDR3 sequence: CASSPSGTLEQYF. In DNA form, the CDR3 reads TGTGCCAGCTCCCCTAGCGGTACTCTCGAGCAGTACTTC.